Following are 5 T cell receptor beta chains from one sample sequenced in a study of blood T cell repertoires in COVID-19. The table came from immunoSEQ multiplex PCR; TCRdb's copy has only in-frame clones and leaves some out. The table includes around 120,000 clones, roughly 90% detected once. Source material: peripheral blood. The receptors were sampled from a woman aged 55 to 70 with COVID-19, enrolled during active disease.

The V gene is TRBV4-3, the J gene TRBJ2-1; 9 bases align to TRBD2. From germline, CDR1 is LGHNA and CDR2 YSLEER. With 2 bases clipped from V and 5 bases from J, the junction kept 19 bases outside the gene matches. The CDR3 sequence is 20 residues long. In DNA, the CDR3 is TGCGCCAGCAGCCAACCCTCGCTGCCCCGCCACGCGGGGGGGCACAATGAGCAGTTCTTC. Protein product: CASSQPSLPRHAGGHNEQFF.

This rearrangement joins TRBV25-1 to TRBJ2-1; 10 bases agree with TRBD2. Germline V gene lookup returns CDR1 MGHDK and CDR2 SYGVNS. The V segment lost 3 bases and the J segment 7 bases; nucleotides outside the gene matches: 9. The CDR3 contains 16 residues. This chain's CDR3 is CASSERSGGAKNEQFF. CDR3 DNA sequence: TGTGCCAGCAGTGAGCGAAGCGGGGGGGCGAAAAATGAGCAGTTCTTC.

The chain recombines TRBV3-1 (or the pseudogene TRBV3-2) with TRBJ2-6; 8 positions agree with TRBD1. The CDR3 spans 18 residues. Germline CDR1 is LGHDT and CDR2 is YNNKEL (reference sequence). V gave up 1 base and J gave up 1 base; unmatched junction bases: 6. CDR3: CASSQGTGRMSGANVLTF. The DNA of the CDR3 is TGTGCCAGCAGCCAAGGGACAGGGAGGATGTCTGGGGCCAACGTCCTGACTTTC.

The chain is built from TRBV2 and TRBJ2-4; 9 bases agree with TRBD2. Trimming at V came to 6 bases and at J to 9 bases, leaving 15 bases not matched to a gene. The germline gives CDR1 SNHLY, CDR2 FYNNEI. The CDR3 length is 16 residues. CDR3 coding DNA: TGTGCCAGCAGGGACGCCGGGACTAGCTATTTTGCCATTCAGTACTTC. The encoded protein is CASRDAGTSYFAIQYF.

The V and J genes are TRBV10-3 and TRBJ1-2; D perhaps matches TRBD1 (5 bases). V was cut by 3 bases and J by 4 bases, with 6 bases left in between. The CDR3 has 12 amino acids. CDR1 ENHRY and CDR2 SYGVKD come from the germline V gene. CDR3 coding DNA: TGTGCCATCAGTGAACAGGTCTATGGCTACACCTTC. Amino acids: CAISEQVYGYTF.